The 6 T cell receptor beta chains below were found in one sample sequenced in a study of T-cell memory formation after mild COVID-19. Each CDR3 protein is one row after TCRdb ran MiXCR on the 5' RACE reads. The sample holds under 400,000 distinct CDR3 sequences, 20% to 25% seen once. Sequencing used PBMCs or a T cell subset sorted from them (not recorded which). These receptors originate from an adult woman who had mild COVID-19 (a few samples of this study predate the infection). Cell type and time point are not known.

CDR3 in amino acids: CASSESATGQFF. The CDR3 DNA sequence: TGTGCCAGCAGTGAATCGGCTACCGGGCAGTTCTTC. The chain couples TRBV2 to TRBJ2-1; D remains ambiguous. The CDR3 is made up of 12 amino acids. The V end was cut by 2 bases, the J end by 12 bases, with 11 bases between. Germline V gene lookup returns CDR1 SNHLY and CDR2 FYNNEI.

This clonotype was found a few times. The rearrangement joins TRBV2 to TRBJ1-2, with a weak D call TRBD1 (6 bases). Germline-derived CDR1 and CDR2 are SNHLY and FYNNEI. The CDR3 covers 15 residues. Trimming cost V 6 bases and J 7 bases, with 21 bases left between them. In DNA form, the CDR3 reads TGTGCCAGCAGGTCCACTGGGGGGGCGCCGGGTGGCTACACCTTC. It specifies CASRSTGGAPGGYTF.

The rearrangement links TRBV12-3 or TRBV12-4 to TRBJ1-2; possible D gene TRBD1, 6 bases. V gave up 6 bases and J gave up 4 bases, with 15 bases separating them. The CDR3 runs to 14 residues. CDR3 loop: CASSPFNRVYGYTF. The CDR3 nucleotides are TGTGCCAGCAGCCCATTCAACAGGGTCTATGGCTACACCTTC.

V usage is TRBV10-3 and J usage is TRBJ1-2; 8 positions agree with TRBD1. The V gene's germline CDR1 is ENHRY and CDR2 SYGVKD. This CDR3 has 16 residues. With V trimmed by 3 bases and J by 4 bases, 10 bases remained unmatched. As DNA, the CDR3 is TGTGCCATCAGTGACCCCGACAGGGGAGGGTTCTATGGCTACACCTTC. Amino acid sequence: CAISDPDRGGFYGYTF.

The chain joins TRBV11-2 to TRBJ2-7, with D perhaps matching TRBD1 or TRBD2 (5 bases each). CDR1 and CDR2 (germline): SGHAT, FQNNGV. This CDR3 has 15 amino acids. The germline V and J ends were trimmed by 1 base and 2 bases, with 12 bases remaining between them. The CDR3 spells CASSLVGRDPYEQYF. In nucleotides, the CDR3 is TGTGCCAGCAGCTTAGTGGGCAGGGACCCCTACGAGCAGTACTTC.

The rearrangement uses TRBV20-1 and TRBJ2-7; D uncertain. V was clipped by 0 bases and J by 5 bases, with 8 bases between them. In germline, CDR1 is DFQATT, CDR2 SNEGSKA (reference sequence). The CDR3 contains 12 residues. CDR3 amino acids: CSARDRQHEQYF. DNA for the CDR3: TGCAGTGCTAGAGACAGGCAACACGAGCAGTACTTC.